This T cell receptor beta chain was captured in a study of cytomegalovirus exposure and HLA in healthy donors. PCR primers comprised 60 Vbeta and 13 Jbeta primers. The repertoire was sequenced with immunoSEQ multiplex PCR; TCRdb's copy has only in-frame clones and lacks some. Its table records about 39,000 clones. Sequencing was done on a sample of PBMCs. The TCR comes from a woman in her twenties or thirties in good health and CMV-seropositive.

In DNA, the CDR3 is TGCAGCGTACAGGACTATAGCAATCAGCCCCAGCATTTT. Amino acid sequence: CSVQDYSNQPQHF. The chain combines TRBV29-1 with TRBJ1-5, with D possibly TRBD1 on 5 matching bases. Per the germline V gene, CDR1 is SQVTM and CDR2 is ANQGSEA. The CDR3 is 13 residues long. V lost 6 bases and J lost 0, with 9 bases in between.